This TCR beta chain was documented in a study of shared clonotypes between healthy human individuals. Deep was the level at which the assay was run. Original handling: ImmunoSEQ output held junction-only sequences without quality scores, so filtering differed. Sequencing used immunoSEQ multiplex PCR; TCRdb keeps in-frame clones, though not all of them. Clonal size and the V and J genes are those of that table, whereas D and trimming came from the DNA. The table includes a few million clones, approximately 94% detected once. In the case of this clone: Its antigen is unidentified.

Overall study results and limits: Generally, estimated richness proved larger in naive subsets than it did in memory subsets.

The V gene's germline CDR1 is SGHTA and CDR2 FQGNSA. The CDR3 loop spans 15 amino acids. V dropped 2 bases and J dropped 5; count of bases not matched to a gene: 6. Splitting of CD4+ cells produced CD45RA+ naive and CD45RA-negative memory subsets. The sequenced sample consisted of naive CD4+ T cells sorted from blood. Regarding subset: CD45RA+ positively selected. The receptor comes from a man aged 18 to 30 in good health. The V call is TRBV7-2, the J call TRBJ2-4, with 7 bases lining up with TRBD1. The CDR3 sequence is CASSLRGQTQNIQYF. The DNA of the CDR3 is TGTGCCAGCAGCTTAAGGGGGCAAACCCAAAACATTCAGTACTTC.